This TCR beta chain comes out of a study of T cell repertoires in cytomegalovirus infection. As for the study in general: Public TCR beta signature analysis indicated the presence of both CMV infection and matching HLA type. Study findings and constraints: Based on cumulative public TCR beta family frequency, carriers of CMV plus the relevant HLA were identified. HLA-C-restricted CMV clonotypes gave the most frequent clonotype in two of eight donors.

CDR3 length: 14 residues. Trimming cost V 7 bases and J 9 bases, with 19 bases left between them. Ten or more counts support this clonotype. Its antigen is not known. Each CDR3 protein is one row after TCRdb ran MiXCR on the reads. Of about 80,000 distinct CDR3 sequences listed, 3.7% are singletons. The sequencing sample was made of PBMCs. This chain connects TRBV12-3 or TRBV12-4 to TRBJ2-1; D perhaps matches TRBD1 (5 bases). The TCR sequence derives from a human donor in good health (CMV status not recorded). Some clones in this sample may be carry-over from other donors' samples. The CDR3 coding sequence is TGTGCCAGCACCTTGGAAAGCATCCAGGGTGAGCAGTTCTTC. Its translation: CASTLESIQGEQFF.